This is a list of T cell receptor beta chains from one sample in a study of cytotoxic CD8 clonotypes in ibrutinib-treated CLL. TCRdb's table, derived via immunoSEQ multiplex PCR, lists solely in-frame clones and lacks some. The sample lists around 250,000 clones; 60% to 75% were seen once. This specimen was PBMCs, taken after 24 months of ibrutinib treatment. Source of these receptors: a human donor with chronic lymphocytic leukemia. CDR3s include the opening cysteine and the closing phenylalanine or tryptophan. Each record gives: J gene, V gene, clone size, D gene, CDR3 protein, CDR3 DNA. D genes are given only for firm matches. Clone size is not always given. Where it is, it says once, few, many or a class for expanded clones.

j_gene: TRBJ2-7; v_gene: TRBV30; abundance: .; d_gene: TRBD2; CDR3aa: CAWSQLAGLSYEQYF; CDR3nt: TGTGCCTGGAGTCAACTAGCGGGGCTGTCCTACGAGCAGTACTTC
j_gene: TRBJ1-4; v_gene: TRBV30; abundance: .; d_gene: .; CDR3aa: CAWSVYANEKLFF; CDR3nt: TGTGCCTGGAGTGTTTACGCTAATGAAAAACTGTTTTTT
j_gene: TRBJ2-1; v_gene: TRBV9; abundance: few; d_gene: TRBD2; CDR3aa: CASSVPTGGSNEQFF; CDR3nt: TGTGCCAGCAGCGTACCAACGGGAGGGAGCAATGAGCAGTTCTTC
j_gene: TRBJ2-5; v_gene: TRBV9; abundance: .; d_gene: .; CDR3aa: CASSVLGLSRETQYF; CDR3nt: TGTGCCAGCAGCGTATTGGGGCTAAGTCGGGAGACCCAGTACTTC
j_gene: TRBJ2-3; v_gene: TRBV6-1; abundance: .; d_gene: TRBD2; CDR3aa: CASREPVSGRAPDTQYF; CDR3nt: TGTGCCAGCAGAGAACCCGTAAGCGGGAGGGCCCCAGATACGCAGTATTTT
j_gene: TRBJ1-1; v_gene: TRBV5-1; abundance: few; d_gene: .; CDR3aa: CASRGDTEAFF; CDR3nt: TGCGCCAGCAGGGGTGACACTGAAGCTTTCTTT
j_gene: TRBJ2-3; v_gene: TRBV29-1; abundance: .; d_gene: TRBD2; CDR3aa: CSVLLAGAGDTQYF; CDR3nt: TGCAGCGTACTGCTAGCGGGGGCGGGAGATACGCAGTATTTT
j_gene: TRBJ2-7; v_gene: TRBV5-1; abundance: few; d_gene: .; CDR3aa: CASSLEGGGGYEQYF; CDR3nt: TGCGCCAGCAGCTTGGAGGGCGGAGGTGGGTACGAGCAGTACTTC
j_gene: TRBJ2-7; v_gene: TRBV9; abundance: few; d_gene: .; CDR3aa: CASSEPSGNEQYF; CDR3nt: TGTGCCAGCAGCGAGCCCTCTGGGAACGAGCAGTACTTC
j_gene: TRBJ2-1; v_gene: TRBV9; abundance: .; d_gene: .; CDR3aa: CASSLRVGPDNEQFF; CDR3nt: TGTGCCAGCAGCTTACGGGTGGGCCCTGACAATGAGCAGTTCTTC
j_gene: TRBJ2-3; v_gene: TRBV4-1; abundance: many; d_gene: TRBD2; CDR3aa: CASSQDAGASTDTQYF; CDR3nt: TGCGCCAGCAGCCAAGATGCGGGAGCTAGCACAGATACGCAGTATTTT
j_gene: TRBJ2-5; v_gene: TRBV30; abundance: .; d_gene: .; CDR3aa: CACPSWSGQETQYF; CDR3nt: TGTGCCTGCCCGTCTTGGAGCGGACAAGAGACCCAGTACTTC
j_gene: TRBJ2-7; v_gene: TRBV5-4; abundance: .; d_gene: .; CDR3aa: CASRDTGTSYEQYF; CDR3nt: TGTGCCAGCAGGGACACCGGGACATCCTACGAGCAGTACTTC
j_gene: TRBJ2-7; v_gene: TRBV27; abundance: .; d_gene: .; CDR3aa: CASSPRRREQYF; CDR3nt: TGTGCCAGCAGTCCCCGAAGGCGGGAGCAGTACTTC
j_gene: TRBJ2-5; v_gene: TRBV28; abundance: .; d_gene: .; CDR3aa: CASSLSLETQYF; CDR3nt: TGTGCCAGCAGTTTATCTTTAGAGACCCAGTACTTC
j_gene: TRBJ2-7; v_gene: TRBV14; abundance: .; d_gene: .; CDR3aa: CASSRTRDSSYEQYF; CDR3nt: TGTGCCAGCAGCCGGACTCGGGACTCCTCCTACGAGCAGTACTTC
j_gene: TRBJ2-1; v_gene: TRBV19; abundance: .; d_gene: .; CDR3aa: CASSIASATYNEQFF; CDR3nt: TGTGCCAGTAGTATAGCTTCCGCAACCTACAATGAGCAGTTCTTC
j_gene: TRBJ2-2; v_gene: TRBV9; abundance: .; d_gene: .; CDR3aa: CASLGGTSGELFF; CDR3nt: TGTGCCAGCCTCGGAGGGACTTCCGGGGAGCTGTTTTTT
j_gene: TRBJ1-1; v_gene: TRBV9; abundance: .; d_gene: .; CDR3aa: CASSEGGGTEAFF; CDR3nt: TGTGCCAGCAGCGAGGGAGGGGGCACTGAAGCTTTCTTT
j_gene: TRBJ2-5; v_gene: TRBV30; abundance: .; d_gene: TRBD1; CDR3aa: CAWETGASETQYF; CDR3nt: TGTGCCTGGGAGACAGGGGCAAGCGAGACCCAGTACTTC
j_gene: TRBJ1-5; v_gene: TRBV2; abundance: .; d_gene: TRBD1; CDR3aa: CASSSGGNNQPQHF; CDR3nt: TGTGCCAGCAGTTCAGGGGGCAACAATCAGCCCCAGCATTTT
j_gene: TRBJ2-7; v_gene: TRBV30; abundance: .; d_gene: .; CDR3aa: CAWGGTVSYEQYF; CDR3nt: TGTGCCTGGGGTGGGACGGTGTCCTACGAGCAGTACTTC
j_gene: TRBJ2-2; v_gene: TRBV5-1; abundance: .; d_gene: .; CDR3aa: CASSLSTRRRETGELFF; CDR3nt: TGCGCCAGCAGCCTTTCCACCCGGAGGCGCGAAACCGGGGAGCTGTTTTTT
j_gene: TRBJ2-2; v_gene: TRBV29-1; abundance: .; d_gene: TRBD2; CDR3aa: CSVTGTSDTGELFF; CDR3nt: TGCAGCGTAACCGGGACTAGCGACACCGGGGAGCTGTTTTTT
j_gene: TRBJ2-1; v_gene: TRBV9; abundance: .; d_gene: .; CDR3aa: CASSAEHNEQFF; CDR3nt: TGTGCCAGCAGCGCGGAACACAATGAGCAGTTCTTC
j_gene: TRBJ1-2; v_gene: TRBV5-4; abundance: few; d_gene: .; CDR3aa: CATLRDTYGYTF; CDR3nt: TGTGCCACCCTCCGGGATACATATGGCTACACCTTC
j_gene: TRBJ2-3; v_gene: TRBV6-5; abundance: .; d_gene: .; CDR3aa: CASSYALGTDTQYF; CDR3nt: TGTGCCAGCAGTTACGCCCTCGGCACAGATACGCAGTATTTT
j_gene: TRBJ2-7; v_gene: TRBV29-1; abundance: .; d_gene: TRBD1; CDR3aa: CSVTPGQGAGEQYF; CDR3nt: TGCAGCGTCACCCCCGGACAGGGGGCGGGGGAGCAGTACTTC
j_gene: TRBJ2-1; v_gene: TRBV14; abundance: .; d_gene: .; CDR3aa: CASSQFNEQFF; CDR3nt: TGTGCCAGCAGCCAATTCAATGAGCAGTTCTTC
j_gene: TRBJ2-7; v_gene: TRBV5-1; abundance: .; d_gene: .; CDR3aa: CASSWAGTGGYYEQYF; CDR3nt: TGCGCCAGCAGCTGGGCGGGGACGGGCGGATACTACGAGCAGTACTTC
j_gene: TRBJ2-3; v_gene: TRBV25-1; abundance: .; d_gene: .; CDR3aa: CASSKEGTTDTQYF; CDR3nt: TGTGCCAGCAGCAAAGAAGGGACCACAGATACGCAGTATTTT
j_gene: TRBJ2-7; v_gene: TRBV7-8; abundance: .; d_gene: TRBD1; CDR3aa: CASSWVDRVYEQYF; CDR3nt: TGTGCCAGCAGCTGGGTTGACAGGGTCTACGAGCAGTACTTC
j_gene: TRBJ2-1; v_gene: TRBV4-3; abundance: .; d_gene: TRBD2; CDR3aa: CASSQGLAGVYNEQFF; CDR3nt: TGCGCCAGCAGCCAAGGACTAGCGGGAGTATACAATGAGCAGTTCTTC
j_gene: TRBJ2-5; v_gene: TRBV5-1; abundance: .; d_gene: TRBD2; CDR3aa: CASSFSGTNVAETQYF; CDR3nt: TGCGCCAGCAGCTTCAGTGGGACTAACGTGGCAGAGACCCAGTACTTC
j_gene: TRBJ2-5; v_gene: TRBV6-5; abundance: few; d_gene: .; CDR3aa: CASSSGSQETQYF; CDR3nt: TGTGCCAGCAGTTCAGGCAGTCAAGAGACCCAGTACTTC
j_gene: TRBJ1-2; v_gene: TRBV30; abundance: .; d_gene: TRBD1; CDR3aa: CAWSDSRTGSGYTF; CDR3nt: TGTGCCTGGAGTGATTCCCGGACAGGGTCTGGCTACACCTTC
j_gene: TRBJ2-5; v_gene: TRBV20-1; abundance: .; d_gene: .; CDR3aa: CSETPGATQYF; CDR3nt: TGCAGTGAGACCCCAGGGGCGACCCAGTACTTC
j_gene: TRBJ1-5; v_gene: TRBV14; abundance: .; d_gene: TRBD1; CDR3aa: CASSHRDSAPVGPQHF; CDR3nt: TGTGCCAGCAGCCACCGGGACAGCGCTCCGGTTGGGCCCCAGCATTTT
j_gene: TRBJ2-7; v_gene: TRBV11-2; abundance: .; d_gene: .; CDR3aa: CASARGNSYEQYF; CDR3nt: TGTGCCAGCGCACGGGGGAACTCCTACGAGCAGTACTTC
j_gene: TRBJ1-5; v_gene: TRBV18; abundance: .; d_gene: .; CDR3aa: CASSPPGYQPQHF; CDR3nt: TGTGCCAGCTCACCTCCAGGGTATCAGCCCCAGCATTTT
j_gene: TRBJ2-3; v_gene: TRBV18; abundance: few; d_gene: TRBD1; CDR3aa: CASSPGTGGTSTDTQYF; CDR3nt: TGTGCCAGCTCACCCGGGACAGGGGGCACTAGCACAGATACGCAGTATTTT
j_gene: TRBJ1-2; v_gene: TRBV28; abundance: .; d_gene: .; CDR3aa: CASSLNYGYTF; CDR3nt: TGTGCCAGCAGTTTAAACTATGGCTACACCTTC
j_gene: TRBJ1-2; v_gene: TRBV27; abundance: .; d_gene: .; CDR3aa: CASSFTGDGYTF; CDR3nt: TGTGCCAGCAGTTTCACGGGCGATGGCTACACCTTC
j_gene: TRBJ1-1; v_gene: TRBV9; abundance: .; d_gene: TRBD1; CDR3aa: CASSARDSPNTEAFF; CDR3nt: TGTGCCAGCAGCGCCCGGGACAGCCCGAACACTGAAGCTTTCTTT
j_gene: TRBJ2-2; v_gene: TRBV27; abundance: few; d_gene: .; CDR3aa: CASSFGQRSGELFF; CDR3nt: TGTGCCAGCAGTTTCGGTCAGAGGAGCGGGGAGCTGTTTTTT
j_gene: TRBJ2-1; v_gene: TRBV19; abundance: .; d_gene: TRBD2; CDR3aa: CASSIWTSGYNEQFF; CDR3nt: TGTGCCAGTAGTATTTGGACTAGTGGCTACAATGAGCAGTTCTTC
j_gene: TRBJ2-5; v_gene: TRBV30; abundance: .; d_gene: .; CDR3aa: CAWSGQETQYF; CDR3nt: TGTGCCTGGAGTGGCCAAGAGACCCAGTACTTC
j_gene: TRBJ2-2; v_gene: TRBV6-6; abundance: .; d_gene: .; CDR3aa: CASSYSRGWNTGELFF; CDR3nt: TGTGCCAGCAGTTACTCGCGCGGTTGGAACACCGGGGAGCTGTTTTTT
j_gene: TRBJ2-7; v_gene: TRBV7-3; abundance: few; d_gene: TRBD2; CDR3aa: CASSGTSGSMEQYF; CDR3nt: TGTGCCAGCAGCGGAACTAGCGGGAGTATGGAGCAGTACTTC
j_gene: TRBJ1-3; v_gene: TRBV25-1; abundance: few; d_gene: .; CDR3aa: CASRQRNTIYF; CDR3nt: TGTGCCAGCCGACAGAGAAACACCATATATTTT
j_gene: TRBJ1-2; v_gene: TRBV7-8; abundance: few; d_gene: TRBD1; CDR3aa: CASSLRAGGHYGYTF; CDR3nt: TGTGCCAGCAGCTTACGGGCAGGGGGCCACTATGGCTACACCTTC
j_gene: TRBJ2-1; v_gene: TRBV7-8; abundance: .; d_gene: .; CDR3aa: CASSSMWQTVYNEQFF; CDR3nt: TGTGCCAGCAGCTCTATGTGGCAGACAGTCTACAATGAGCAGTTCTTC
j_gene: TRBJ1-1; v_gene: TRBV2; abundance: few; d_gene: TRBD1; CDR3aa: CASRGDSKTEAFF; CDR3nt: TGTGCCAGCAGAGGGGACAGTAAAACTGAAGCTTTCTTT
j_gene: TRBJ2-1; v_gene: TRBV7-6; abundance: .; d_gene: .; CDR3aa: CASSPETIRGNEQFF; CDR3nt: TGTGCCAGCAGCCCAGAAACAATTCGAGGTAATGAGCAGTTCTTC
j_gene: TRBJ2-1; v_gene: TRBV29-1; abundance: .; d_gene: .; CDR3aa: CSSAVGSNEQFF; CDR3nt: TGCAGCTCCGCTGTCGGCAGCAATGAGCAGTTCTTC
j_gene: TRBJ2-7; v_gene: TRBV28; abundance: once; d_gene: .; CDR3aa: CASTTPAAGTYEQYF; CDR3nt: TGTGCCAGCACCACACCCGCCGCAGGTACCTACGAGCAGTACTTC
j_gene: TRBJ1-2; v_gene: TRBV10-3; abundance: .; d_gene: .; CDR3aa: CAISEEGSTYGYTF; CDR3nt: TGTGCCATCAGTGAGGAGGGCTCGACTTATGGCTACACCTTC
j_gene: TRBJ2-1; v_gene: TRBV6-5; abundance: .; d_gene: .; CDR3aa: CASSSNRADSYNEQFF; CDR3nt: TGTGCCAGCAGTTCCAATCGGGCCGACTCCTACAATGAGCAGTTCTTC